This TCR beta chain is drawn from a study of Ad26.COV2.S vaccination and SARS-CoV-2 variants. Across the whole study: Recipients of Ad26.COV2.S got it intramuscularly, once or twice 56 days apart.

Study-level results: Those who received vaccine or placebo ended up with similar non-spike TCR breadth. Vaccine recipients showed a spike-specific TCR breadth that was higher than in placebo recipients.

As concerns this clone: Its antigen is as yet unknown.

Using immunoSEQ multiplex PCR, the repertoire was profiled, and TCRdb retains in-frame clones only, with some absent. The sample records some 400,000 clones, 75% to 90% being singletons. Germline CDR1 reads SEHNR; CDR2 reads FQNEAQ (reference sequence). V dropped 5 bases and J dropped 4; count of bases not matched to a gene: 10. This CDR3 contains 16 residues. Treatment meaning: some 20 received Ad26.COV2.S at low or high dose, single or two shots; a few received placebo; per-sample allocation not given. After the first vaccine or placebo injection, samples were drawn on day 63. The V call is TRBV7-9, the J call TRBJ1-5; 8 bases agree with TRBD1. Material: peripheral blood, obtained in a trial of Ad26.COV2.S vaccine versus placebo. This receptor was identified in a person between 18 and 65 years old who received the Ad26.COV2.S COVID-19 vaccine or a placebo. The CDR3 is CASSAQDRASNQPQHF. The CDR3 nucleotides are TGTGCCAGCAGCGCACAGGACAGGGCCTCTAATCAGCCCCAGCATTTT.